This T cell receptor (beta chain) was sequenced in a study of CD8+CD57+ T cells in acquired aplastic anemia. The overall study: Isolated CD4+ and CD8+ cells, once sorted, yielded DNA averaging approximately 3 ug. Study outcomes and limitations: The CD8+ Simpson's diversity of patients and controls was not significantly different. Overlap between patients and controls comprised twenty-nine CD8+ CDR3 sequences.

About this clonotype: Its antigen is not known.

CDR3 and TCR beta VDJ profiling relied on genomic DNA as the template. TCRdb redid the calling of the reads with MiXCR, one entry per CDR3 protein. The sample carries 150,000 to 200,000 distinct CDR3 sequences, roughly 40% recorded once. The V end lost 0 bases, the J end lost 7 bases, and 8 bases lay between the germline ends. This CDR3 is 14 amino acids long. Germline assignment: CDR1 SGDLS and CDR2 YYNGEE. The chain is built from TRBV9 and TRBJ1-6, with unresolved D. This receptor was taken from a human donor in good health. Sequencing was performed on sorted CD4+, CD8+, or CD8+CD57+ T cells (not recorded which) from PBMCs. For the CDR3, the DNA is TGTGCCAGCAGCGTAGGATCGGAAAATTCACCCCTCCACTTT. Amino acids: CASSVGSENSPLHF.